The 27 T cell receptor beta chains below all came from one sample that was sequenced in a study of T-cell reconstitution after alpha-beta-depleted transplantation in children (dated by TCRdb to 2016 to 2018). Library construction relied on PCR. Sequencer: Illumina HiSeq 2500. TCR library preparation used molecular barcoding, with unique molecular identifiers applied to normalize quantification of the TCRbeta repertoire. TCRdb redid the processing of the public reads, applying fastp at Q25 and MiXCR, and retained in-frame beta chains. When rows share a CDR3 protein, they turn into one entry using the most common DNA and genes. This sample gives 75,000 to 100,000 distinct CDR3 sequences in total; 6.5% to 8.5% of them show up just once. The top ten hold 6.9% of the sample. The source material was PBMCs from the stem cell graft donor, sampled from the stem cell graft. These receptors were obtained from a human donor who donated a stem cell graft to a child with congenital amegakaryocytic thrombocytopenia.

In this sample, this clonotype is medium-sized. The chain uses TRBV20-1 and TRBJ2-7; D uncertain. In germline, CDR1 is DFQATT, CDR2 SNEGSKA (reference sequence). This CDR3 contains 15 residues. Deletions cut 1 base from V and 4 bases from J, with 17 bases between. The CDR3 DNA reads TGCAGTGCTAGAGGGATACCAGGTCGCCGTTACGAGCAGTACTTC. This translates into CSARGIPGRRYEQYF.

This clonotype was detected many times. The chain combines TRBV12-3 or TRBV12-4 with TRBJ2-1; tentative D call: TRBD2 (5 bases). Between the trimmed V and J ends, which lost 3 bases and 8 bases, there was a span of 11 bases. This CDR3 is 13 amino acids long. The CDR3 DNA is TGTGCCAGCAGTTTCCAGTTGAGGGATGAGCAGTTCTTC. Amino acids: CASSFQLRDEQFF.

The V call is TRBV2, the J call TRBJ2-2, with 10 bases matching TRBD1. V dropped 5 bases and J dropped 5; count of bases not matched to a gene: 5. The CDR3 extends over 15 amino acids. CDR1 is SNHLY and CDR2 is FYNNEI in the germline V gene. The CDR3 sequence: CASSRDRGGTGELFF. CDR3 bases: TGTGCCAGCAGTCGGGACAGGGGAGGGACCGGGGAGCTGTTTTTT.

This clonotype appeared many times. This chain links TRBV5-1 with TRBJ1-1; a possible D gene is TRBD1 (5 bases). There are 13 residues in the CDR3. Germline CDR1 is SGHRS and CDR2 is YFSETQ. Trimming took off 4 bases at V and 1 base at J, with 8 bases between the two ends. This CDR3 reads CASSPGANTEAFF. The CDR3 coding sequence is TGCGCCAGCAGCCCCGGGGCGAACACTGAAGCTTTCTTT.

The rearrangement joins TRBV5-6 to TRBJ2-2, with D possibly TRBD2 on 5 matching bases. From germline, CDR1 is SGHDT and CDR2 YYEEEE. CDR3 length equals 16 residues. Trimming cost V 4 bases and J 5 bases, with 18 bases left between them. The CDR3 sequence is CASSPGVLDATGELFF. CDR3 nucleotides: TGTGCCAGCAGCCCCGGGGTCCTGGACGCAACCGGGGAGCTGTTTTTT.

This clonotype was recorded many times. The rearrangement uses TRBV5-1 and TRBJ1-2, with 7 bases lining up with TRBD1. The J segment lost 10 bases and the V segment lost 4 bases, leaving 13 bases of the junction unmatched. The CDR3 has 14 amino acids. Germline V lookup: CDR1 SGHRS, CDR2 YFSETQ. The CDR3: CASSNTGQDNAYTF. CDR3 nucleotides: TGCGCCAGCAGCAACACCGGACAGGATAACGCCTACACCTTC.

This clonotype was found a few times. The chain links TRBV12-3 or TRBV12-4 to TRBJ1-1; D is unclear. Trimming cost V 7 bases and J 5 bases, with 17 bases left between them. This CDR3 contains 14 residues. Written as DNA, the CDR3 is TGTGCCAGCACCCCTCTGCTAGGGAGGACTGAAGCTTTCTTT. Its protein product is CASTPLLGRTEAFF.

This clonotype was found a few times. This sequence joins TRBV3-1 and TRBJ2-7; 9 bases map to TRBD2. The CDR3 runs to 12 residues. Germline lookup yields CDR1 LGHDT and CDR2 YNNKEL (reference sequence). The ends lost 8 bases at V and 11 bases at J; junction bases unmatched: 10. The CDR3 loop is CASGIAGARKYF. CDR3 nucleotides: TGTGCCAGCGGGATAGCGGGAGCCCGGAAGTACTTC.

This clonotype was counted at least ten times. The rearrangement uses TRBV15 and TRBJ2-1, with D possibly being TRBD1 (6 bases). V was trimmed by 5 bases and J by 8 bases, leaving 22 bases between them. The CDR3 runs to 16 residues. CDR1 is LNHNV and CDR2 is YYDKDF in the germline V gene (reference sequence). Here the CDR3 DNA reads TGTGCCACCAGCTCGGGGAACAGGGCCGGGTATGATGAGCAGTTCTTC. Its protein is CATSSGNRAGYDEQFF. The whole variable domain, filled in from reference TRBV15 and TRBJ2-1, reads DAMVIQNPRYQVTQFGKPVTLSCSQTLNHNVMYWYQQKSSQAPKLLFHYYDKDFNNEADTPDNFQSRRPNTSFCFLDIRSPGLGDTAMYLCATSSGNRAGYDEQFFGPGTRLTVL.

This clonotype was recorded at least ten times. V is TRBV5-6 and J is TRBJ2-5; perhaps TRBD2 as D (6 bases). The CDR3 extends over 16 amino acids. Germline V gene sequence: CDR1 SGHDT, CDR2 YYEEEE. V was trimmed by 2 bases and J by 5 bases, leaving 19 bases between them. Here the CDR3 reads CASSFFSGEGIETQYF. The DNA of the CDR3 is TGTGCCAGCAGCTTTTTTTCGGGAGAAGGGATCGAGACCCAGTACTTC.

In this sample, this clonotype turned up many times. This chain links TRBV20-1 with TRBJ2-7; D possibly matches TRBD1 or TRBD2 (5 bases each). The germline V gene encodes CDR1 DFQATT and CDR2 SNEGSKA (reference sequence). Trimming pared 3 bases from V and 0 bases from J, leaving 15 bases between. The CDR3 spans 15 residues. The CDR3 loop reads CSAREPGRSSYEQYF. Here the CDR3 DNA reads TGCAGTGCTAGGGAACCGGGACGGAGCTCCTACGAGCAGTACTTC.

The table lists this clonotype with many counts. V usage is TRBV7-8 and J usage is TRBJ2-3; the D is unclear. The V gene lost 5 bases and the J gene lost 8 bases, with 8 bases spanning the gap. Germline V gene lookup returns CDR1 SGHVS and CDR2 FQNEAQ. The CDR3 is 11 amino acids. As DNA, the CDR3 is TGTGCCAGCAGCCCACGTAGTACGCAGTATTTT. Translated: CASSPRSTQYF. The variable domain in full, with the rest retrieved from reference TRBV7-8 and TRBJ2-3, is GAGVSQSPRYKVAKRGQDVALRCDPISGHVSLFWYQQALGQGPEFLTYFQNEAQLDKSGLPSDRFFAERPEGSVSTLKIQRTQQEDSAVYLCASSPRSTQYFGPGTRLTVL.

This clonotype appeared many times. The genes are TRBV20-1 and TRBJ2-3; perhaps TRBD1 as D (5 bases). The germline V gene has CDR1 DFQATT and CDR2 SNEGSKA (reference sequence). Trimming left V 6 bases short and J 8 bases short, with 12 bases between. CDR3 length equals 11 residues. The CDR3 protein is CSAPWGLTQYF. The CDR3 bases are TGCAGTGCCCCGTGGGGCCTTACGCAGTATTTT.

This clonotype appeared many times. The V gene is TRBV12-3 or TRBV12-4, the J gene TRBJ2-1, with 9 bases matching TRBD2. This CDR3 has 16 amino acids. V gave up 6 bases and J gave up 0 bases; unmatched junction bases: 6. The CDR3: CASRGSRGGSYNEQFF. The CDR3 nucleotides read TGTGCCAGCAGGGGATCGCGGGGGGGCTCCTACAATGAGCAGTTCTTC.

This chain joins TRBV5-4 and TRBJ2-1; possibly TRBD2 for D (5 bases). This CDR3 region has 16 residues. V gave up 2 bases and J gave up 0 bases, with 12 bases separating them. Germline CDR1 is SGHNT and CDR2 is YYREEE (reference sequence). The CDR3 protein is CASSFVKRGSYNEQFF. Here the CDR3 DNA reads TGTGCCAGCAGCTTCGTTAAACGGGGCTCCTACAATGAGCAGTTCTTC. Variable domain in full (rest from reference TRBV5-4 and TRBJ2-1): ETGVTQSPTHLIKTRGQQVTLRCSSQSGHNTVSWYQQALGQGPQFIFQYYREEENGRGNFPPRFSGLQFPNYSSELNVNALELDDSALYLCASSFVKRGSYNEQFFGPGTRLTVL.

This clonotype appeared many times. The V gene is TRBV7-9, the J gene TRBJ1-1, with TRBD1 identical over 8 bases. This CDR3 is 15 amino acids long. Unmatched junction bases numbered 8, after V lost 7 bases and J lost 1 base. The germline V gene has CDR1 SEHNR and CDR2 FQNEAQ (reference sequence). The DNA for the CDR3 is TGTGCCAGCAAGGTTCAGGGGGCTGGGAACACTGAAGCTTTCTTT. Residues: CASKVQGAGNTEAFF.

The table lists this clonotype with a few counts. J is TRBJ1-1 and V is TRBV3-1; D unresolved. Germline CDR1 reads LGHDT; CDR2 reads YNNKEL (reference sequence). V was shortened by 0 bases and J by 5 bases, with 13 bases between the two germline ends. This CDR3 contains 15 residues. CDR3 protein: CASSQDFGLGTEAFF. The CDR3 DNA sequence: TGTGCCAGCAGCCAAGATTTCGGTCTAGGGACTGAAGCTTTCTTT.

This clonotype was observed a handful of times. The rearrangement joins TRBV15 to TRBJ2-3; the D is unclear. The CDR3 extends over 13 amino acids. V was clipped by 0 bases and J by 4 bases, with 5 bases between them. Per the germline V gene, CDR1 is LNHNV and CDR2 is YYDKDF (reference sequence). CDR3 loop: CATSRELADTQYF. The CDR3 bases are TGTGCCACCAGCAGAGAGCTTGCAGATACGCAGTATTTT. Full variable domain (rest looked up from reference TRBV15 and TRBJ2-3): DAMVIQNPRYQVTQFGKPVTLSCSQTLNHNVMYWYQQKSSQAPKLLFHYYDKDFNNEADTPDNFQSRRPNTSFCFLDIRSPGLGDTAMYLCATSRELADTQYFGPGTRLTVL.

This clonotype came up many times. The V and J genes are TRBV29-1 and TRBJ2-2; D is perhaps TRBD1 (6 bases). The CDR3 loop spans 15 amino acids. The V gene lost 4 bases and the J gene lost 0 bases, with 12 bases spanning the gap. In germline, CDR1 is SQVTM, CDR2 ANQGSEA. The CDR3 DNA sequence: TGCAGCGTTGCCAGGGGCGCAGCGAACACCGGGGAGCTGTTTTTT. It specifies CSVARGAANTGELFF.

This clonotype was detected many times. The rearrangement joins TRBV27 to TRBJ2-6, with 11 bases matching TRBD1. This CDR3 has 15 residues. V shed 6 bases and J 2 bases; nucleotides not matched to a gene: 0. CDR1 MNHEY and CDR2 SMNVEV come from the germline V gene (reference sequence). Here the CDR3 reads CASRGQGAGANVLTF. The CDR3, as DNA: TGTGCCAGCAGGGGACAGGGGGCTGGGGCCAACGTCCTGACTTTC. Full variable domain (outside the CDR3, taken from reference TRBV27 and TRBJ2-6): EAQVTQNPRYLITVTGKKLTVTCSQNMNHEYMSWYRQDPGLGLRQIYYSMNVEVTDKGDVPEGYKVSRKEKRNFPLILESPSPNQTSLYFCASRGQGAGANVLTFGAGSRLTVL.

This clonotype was counted ten times or more. The chain employs TRBV20-1 and TRBJ1-1; weak D call: TRBD1 (5 bases). With 1 base removed from V and 11 bases from J, the gap between germline ends came to 11 bases. Germline CDR1 DFQATT, CDR2 SNEGSKA (reference sequence). The CDR3 has 11 residues. The CDR3 here is CSARVGGVAFF. For the CDR3, the DNA is TGCAGTGCTAGAGTGGGGGGGGTGGCTTTCTTT.

This clonotype was detected ten times or more. The chain combines TRBV7-9 with TRBJ2-5, with TRBD2 as a possible D gene (5 bases). The length of the CDR3 is 14 residues. Germline V gives CDR1 SEHNR, CDR2 FQNEAQ (reference sequence). V gave up 6 bases and J gave up 2 bases, with 13 bases separating them. The CDR3 DNA is TGTGCCAGCAGGCCTTTACTAGATCAAGAGACCCAGTACTTC. This gives the protein CASRPLLDQETQYF.

This clonotype was seen ten or more times. V usage is TRBV9 and J usage is TRBJ2-3; D might be TRBD2 (6 bases). Between the trimmed V and J ends, which lost 2 bases and 0 bases, there was a span of 10 bases. This CDR3 contains 15 residues. CDR1 SGDLS and CDR2 YYNGEE come from the germline V gene. In DNA, the CDR3 is TGTGCCAGCAGCGTTGCGGGGACTAGCACAGATACGCAGTATTTT. Protein product: CASSVAGTSTDTQYF.

Concerning this clonotype: A much more abundant neighbour one base away suggests this may be a read error. The chain couples TRBV12-3 or TRBV12-4 to TRBJ2-6; D might be TRBD1 (5 bases). This CDR3 is 13 amino acids long. The CDR3 sequence is CASQQAGANGLTF. CDR3 in DNA: TGTGCCAGCCAGCAGGCTGGGGCCAACGGCCTGACTTTC.

Remarks on this clonotype: Possible read error: a much larger clone is one base away. The rearrangement links TRBV20-1 to TRBJ1-1; tentatively, D is TRBD1 (5 bases). The CDR3 contains 15 residues. CDR1 and CDR2 (germline): DFQATT, SNEGSKA (reference sequence). CDR3 protein: CSASPAGPLNTEPFF. Here the CDR3 DNA reads TGCAGTGCTAGCCCCGCGGGACCCTTGAACACTGAACCTTTCTTT.

This clonotype turned up a few times. The V call is TRBV29-1, the J call TRBJ2-5, with D uncertain. This CDR3 has 13 amino acids. V lost 2 bases and J lost 0, with 7 bases in between. Germline lookup yields CDR1 SQVTM and CDR2 ANQGSEA. As DNA, the CDR3 is TGCAGCGTTGAATTCACAAACCAAGAGACCCAGTACTTC. Residues: CSVEFTNQETQYF. The variable domain in full, with the rest retrieved from reference TRBV29-1 and TRBJ2-5, is SAVISQKPSRDICQRGTSLTIQCQVDSQVTMMFWYRQQPGQSLTLIATANQGSEATYESGFVIDKFPISRPNLTFSTLTVSNMSPEDSSIYLCSVEFTNQETQYFGPGTRLLVL.

In its sample, this clonotype was seen many times. CDR3 protein: CSALTNAVLSGNTIYF. CDR3 in DNA: TGCAGTGCTCTGACAAACGCGGTTCTCTCTGGAAACACCATATATTTT. The rearrangement joins TRBV20-1 to TRBJ1-3; the D is unclear. CDR3 length equals 16 residues. Per germline, CDR1 DFQATT and CDR2 SNEGSKA (reference sequence). V dropped 5 bases and J dropped 0 bases, with 17 bases sitting between them.